The present T cell receptor (beta chain) was sequenced within a study of cytomegalovirus exposure and HLA in healthy donors. The study ran its PCR with 60 Vbeta and 13 Jbeta primers. Assay used: immunoSEQ multiplex PCR; TCRdb lists only in-frame clones, some missing. This repertoire includes about 43,000 clones. Germline V lookup: CDR1 SGHAT, CDR2 FQDESV (reference sequence). The CDR3 runs 15 residues. V gave up 3 bases and J gave up 5 bases, with 16 bases separating them. The V call is TRBV11-1, the J call TRBJ1-1; possibly TRBD1 for D (6 bases). Source material: PBMCs. This receptor was taken from a woman in her 30s in good health and CMV-seronegative. This CDR3 is CASSFGGLQGTEAFF. The CDR3 DNA reads TGTGCCAGCAGCTTTGGGGGCTTACAAGGTACTGAAGCTTTCTTT.